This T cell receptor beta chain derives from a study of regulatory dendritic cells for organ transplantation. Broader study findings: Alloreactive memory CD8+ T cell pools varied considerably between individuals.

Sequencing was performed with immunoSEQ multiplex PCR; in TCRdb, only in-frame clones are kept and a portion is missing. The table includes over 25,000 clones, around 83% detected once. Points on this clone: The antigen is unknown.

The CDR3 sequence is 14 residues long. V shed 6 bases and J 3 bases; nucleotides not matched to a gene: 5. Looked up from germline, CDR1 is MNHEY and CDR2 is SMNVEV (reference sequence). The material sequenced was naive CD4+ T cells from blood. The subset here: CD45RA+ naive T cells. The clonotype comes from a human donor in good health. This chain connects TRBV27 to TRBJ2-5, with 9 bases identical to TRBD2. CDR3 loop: CASSRGGAEETQYF. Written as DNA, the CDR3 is TGTGCCAGCAGCCGCGGGGGGGCAGAAGAGACCCAGTACTTC.